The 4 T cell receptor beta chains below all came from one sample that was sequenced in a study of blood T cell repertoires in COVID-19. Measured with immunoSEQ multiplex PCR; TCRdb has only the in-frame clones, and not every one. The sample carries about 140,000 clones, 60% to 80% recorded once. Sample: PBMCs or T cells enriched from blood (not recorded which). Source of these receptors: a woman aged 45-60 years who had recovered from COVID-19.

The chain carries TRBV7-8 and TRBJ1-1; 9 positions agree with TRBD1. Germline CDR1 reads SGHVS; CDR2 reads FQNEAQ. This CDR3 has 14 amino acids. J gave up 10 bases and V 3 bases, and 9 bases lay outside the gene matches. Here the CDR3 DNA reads TGTGCCAGCAGCTTGAGGGACAGGGCTTCCGGAGCTTTCTTT. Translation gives CASSLRDRASGAFF.

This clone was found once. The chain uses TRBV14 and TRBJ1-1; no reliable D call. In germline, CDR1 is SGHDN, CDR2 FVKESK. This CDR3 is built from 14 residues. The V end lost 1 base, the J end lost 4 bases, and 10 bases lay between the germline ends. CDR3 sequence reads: CASSQVAGITEAFF. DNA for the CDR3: TGTGCCAGCAGCCAAGTAGCCGGGATCACTGAAGCTTTCTTT. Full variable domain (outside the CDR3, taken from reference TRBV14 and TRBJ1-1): EAGVTQFPSHSVIEKGQTVTLRCDPISGHDNLYWYRRVMGKEIKFLLHFVKESKQDESGMPNNRFLAERTGGTYSTLKVQPAELEDSGVYFCASSQVAGITEAFFGQGTRLTVV.

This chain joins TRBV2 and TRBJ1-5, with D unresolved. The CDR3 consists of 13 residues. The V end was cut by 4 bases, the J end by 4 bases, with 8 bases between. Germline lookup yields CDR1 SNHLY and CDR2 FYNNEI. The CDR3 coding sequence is TGTGCCAGCAGTGTTCAGTTGAATCAGCCCCAGCATTTT. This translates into CASSVQLNQPQHF.

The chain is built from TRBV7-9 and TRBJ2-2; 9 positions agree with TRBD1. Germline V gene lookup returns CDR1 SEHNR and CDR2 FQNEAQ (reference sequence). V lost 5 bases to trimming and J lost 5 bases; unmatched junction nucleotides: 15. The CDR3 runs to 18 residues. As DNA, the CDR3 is TGTGCCAGCAGCCAAGCCATGGTCGGGACAGGGAGGACCGGGGAGCTGTTTTTT. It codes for CASSQAMVGTGRTGELFF.